Ten or more counts support the clone carrying this TCR beta chain. Its antigen remains unknown. The sample is drawn from a study of CD8+CD57+ T cells in acquired aplastic anemia. Study-level background: The mean DNA yield obtained from sorted CD4+ and CD8+ cells came to 3 to 4 ug.

The TCR beta profiling, which covered VDJ combination and CDR3 sequence, was carried out using genomic DNA as the template. TCRdb itself ran the reads through MiXCR, one entry per CDR3 protein. The sample includes 250,000 to 350,000 distinct CDR3 sequences, approximately 57% seen only once; the top ten take approximately 8.2%. In germline, CDR1 is LGHDT, CDR2 YNNKEL (reference sequence). CDR3 size: 14 residues. The germline V and J ends were trimmed by 0 bases and 7 bases, with 10 bases remaining between them. Notes on the study in general: Patients and controls turned out to have twenty-nine CD8+ CDR3 sequences in common. For CD8+ Simpson's diversity, patients and controls showed no significant difference.

What was sequenced was sorted CD4+, CD8+, or CD8+CD57+ T cells (not recorded which) from PBMCs. This clonotype was sampled from a human donor with severe aplastic anemia or a healthy control (not recorded which). This chain joins TRBV3-1 and TRBJ1-5; D gene unclear. DNA for the CDR3: TGTGCCAGCAGCCAAGATTTGGTTCCCCAGCCCCAGCATTTT. It yields the protein CASSQDLVPQPQHF.